Here is one T cell receptor (beta chain) with its context. The entry originates in a study of control samples from healthy donors and cancer patients. Profiled with immunoSEQ multiplex PCR; TCRdb holds only in-frame clones, not every one. This sample has about 98,000 clones; roughly 78% occur once, and the top ten carry about 2%. Sequenced sample: blood. The sequence was collected from a man in his sixties in good health.

Here the CDR3 DNA reads TGTGCCAGCAGTTCTTTCACTGGAAACACCATATATTTT. It translates to CASSSFTGNTIYF. The chain combines TRBV6-5 with TRBJ1-3, with D hard to call. The CDR3 length is 13 residues. The V gene's germline CDR1 is MNHEY and CDR2 SVGAGI. V was cut by 4 bases and J by 2 bases, with 6 bases left in between.